The present TCR beta chain was sequenced within a study of radiation and T cells in renal cell carcinoma. Time point of the sample: blood 2 weeks post-SBRT. The treatment was: 15 Gy SBRT to primary tumor, nephrectomy 4 weeks later. This table comes from immunoSEQ multiplex PCR, and its TCRdb copy is limited to in-frame clones, with some not included. In the table there are tens of thousands of clones, 80% of which are singletons. Details on this clone: What it binds is unknown.

Germline V gene data show CDR1 as SGHRS and CDR2 as YFSETQ. V was pared by 0 bases and J by 3 bases, with 8 bases of the junction left unmatched. The length of the CDR3 is 17 residues. Study-wide points: Baseline intratumoral clonotype presence is unknown without pretreatment biopsies.

This chain connects TRBV5-1 to TRBJ2-1; 8 nucleotides align to TRBD2. This TCR derives from an older woman with renal cell carcinoma. The source material was blood, sampled from a patient whose treatment included radiotherapy and nephrectomy. The CDR3: CASSLGAAGGIYNEQFF. In nucleotides, the CDR3 is TGCGCCAGCAGCTTGGGCGCGGCGGGAGGAATCTACAATGAGCAGTTCTTC.